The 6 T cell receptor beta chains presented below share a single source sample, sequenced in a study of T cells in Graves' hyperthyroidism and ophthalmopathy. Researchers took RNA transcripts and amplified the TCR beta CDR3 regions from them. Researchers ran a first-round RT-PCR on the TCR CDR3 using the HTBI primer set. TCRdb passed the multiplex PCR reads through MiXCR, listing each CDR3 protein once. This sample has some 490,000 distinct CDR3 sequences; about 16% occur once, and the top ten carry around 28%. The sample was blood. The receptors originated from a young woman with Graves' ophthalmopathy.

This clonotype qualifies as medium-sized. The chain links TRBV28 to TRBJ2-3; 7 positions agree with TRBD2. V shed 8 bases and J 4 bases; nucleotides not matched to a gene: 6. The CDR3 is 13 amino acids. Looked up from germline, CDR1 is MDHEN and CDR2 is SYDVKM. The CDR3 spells CASHKAGSDTQYF. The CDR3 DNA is TGTGCCAGCCATAAAGCGGGGTCAGATACGCAGTATTTT.

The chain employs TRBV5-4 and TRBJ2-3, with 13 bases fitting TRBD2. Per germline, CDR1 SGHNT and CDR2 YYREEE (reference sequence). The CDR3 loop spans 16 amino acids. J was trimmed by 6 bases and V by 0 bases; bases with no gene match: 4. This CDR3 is CASSLEGTSGIDTQYF. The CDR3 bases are TGTGCCAGCAGCTTGGAAGGGACTAGCGGGATTGATACGCAGTATTTT. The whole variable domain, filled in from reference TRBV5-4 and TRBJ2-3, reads ETGVTQSPTHLIKTRGQQVTLRCSSQSGHNTVSWYQQALGQGPQFIFQYYREEENGRGNFPPRFSGLQFPNYSSELNVNALELDDSALYLCASSLEGTSGIDTQYFGPGTRLTVL.

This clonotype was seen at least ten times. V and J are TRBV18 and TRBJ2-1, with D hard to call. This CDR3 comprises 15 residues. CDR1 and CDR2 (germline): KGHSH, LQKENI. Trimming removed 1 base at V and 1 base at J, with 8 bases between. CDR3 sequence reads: CASSPRSLSYNEQFF. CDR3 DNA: TGTGCCAGCTCACCACGGAGCCTTTCCTACAATGAGCAGTTCTTC. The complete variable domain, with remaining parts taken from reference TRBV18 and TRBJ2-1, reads NAGVMQNPRHLVRRRGQEARLRCSPMKGHSHVYWYRQLPEEGLKFMVYLQKENIIDESGMPKERFSAEFPKEGPSILRIQQVVRGDSAAYFCASSPRSLSYNEQFFGPGTRLTVL.

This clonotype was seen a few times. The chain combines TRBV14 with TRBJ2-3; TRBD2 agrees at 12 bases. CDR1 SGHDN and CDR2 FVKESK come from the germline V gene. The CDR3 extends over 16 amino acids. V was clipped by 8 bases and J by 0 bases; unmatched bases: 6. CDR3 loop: CASRYGTSGSTDTQYF. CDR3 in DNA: TGTGCCAGCCGATACGGGACTAGCGGGAGCACAGATACGCAGTATTTT.

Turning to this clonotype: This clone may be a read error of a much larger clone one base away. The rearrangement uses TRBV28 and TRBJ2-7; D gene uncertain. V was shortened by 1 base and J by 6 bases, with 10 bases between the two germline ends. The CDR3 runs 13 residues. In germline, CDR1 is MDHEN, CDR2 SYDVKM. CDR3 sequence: CASSLFSESEQYF. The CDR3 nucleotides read TGTGCCAGCAGTTTATTTTCAGAGAGCGAGCAGTACTTC. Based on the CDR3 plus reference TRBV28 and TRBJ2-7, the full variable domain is DVKVTQSSRYLVKRTGEKVFLECVQDMDHENMFWYRQDPGLGLRLIYFSYDVKMKEKGDIPEGYSVSREKKERFSLILESASTNQTSMYLCASSLFSESEQYFGPGTRLTVT.

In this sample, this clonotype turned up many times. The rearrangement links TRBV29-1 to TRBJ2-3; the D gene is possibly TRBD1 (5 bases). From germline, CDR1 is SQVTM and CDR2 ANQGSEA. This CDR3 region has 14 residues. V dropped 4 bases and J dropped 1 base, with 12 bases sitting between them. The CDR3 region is CSVGGRVGTDTQYF. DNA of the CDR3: TGCAGCGTTGGGGGCCGGGTCGGCACAGATACGCAGTATTTT.